Below are 13 T cell receptor beta chains sequenced from a single sample in a study of tumor-infiltrating lymphocytes in oesophageal squamous cell carcinoma. One entry per CDR3 protein, called by TCRdb with MiXCR from the PCR reads. The sample yields 15,000 or so distinct CDR3 sequences, 50% to 65% seen once. The sequenced sample was esophageal tumor tissue. The receptors shown here come from a female donor with esophageal squamous cell carcinoma.

This clonotype was picked up one time. The V gene is TRBV6-1, the J gene TRBJ2-3; 8 bases are shared with TRBD2. The CDR3 is 17 residues long. Germline loops: CDR1 MNHNS, CDR2 SASEGT. V gave up 7 bases and J gave up 0 bases; unmatched junction bases: 12. CDR3 sequence reads: CASIRGRVAGSTDTQYF. The DNA for the CDR3 is TGTGCCAGCATCAGGGGTAGGGTAGCGGGAAGCACAGATACGCAGTATTTT.

This clonotype was seen repeatedly, ten times or more. The V and J genes are TRBV6-1 and TRBJ2-7; possible D gene TRBD1, 6 bases. V lost 6 bases and J 1 base, leaving 13 bases between the germline ends. This CDR3 has 14 amino acids. CDR1 and CDR2 from the germline V gene are MNHNS and SASEGT. CDR3 loop: CASSSGQPSYEQYF. Written as DNA, the CDR3 is TGTGCCAGCAGCTCAGGACAGCCTTCCTACGAGCAGTACTTC.

Many counts were recorded for this clonotype. The genes are TRBV5-1 and TRBJ2-3; D might be TRBD1 (6 bases). CDR3 length: 14 residues. Germline V gene lookup returns CDR1 SGHRS and CDR2 YFSETQ. V lost 4 bases, J lost 1 base, and 10 bases lay in between. DNA of the CDR3: TGCGCCAGCAGCCTCGGACAGCGCACAGATACGCAGTATTTT. Translated: CASSLGQRTDTQYF.

The J gene is TRBJ2-7, the V gene TRBV7-9; no firm D call. CDR3 size: 13 residues. Trimming shortened V by 4 bases and J by 0 bases, and 7 bases separated the two germline ends. Germline CDR1 SEHNR, CDR2 FQNEAQ (reference sequence). Here the CDR3 reads CASSSMSSYEQYF. The CDR3 DNA follows: TGTGCCAGCAGCTCGATGTCCTCCTACGAGCAGTACTTC.

The chain joins TRBV7-3 to TRBJ2-3; D is possibly TRBD1 (6 bases). Trimming left V 2 bases short and J 7 bases short, with 13 bases between. The CDR3 contains 14 residues. The V gene's germline CDR1 is SGHTA and CDR2 FQGTGA. CDR3 in amino acids: CASSLDRSTYTQYF. The CDR3 nucleotides read TGTGCCAGCAGCTTAGACAGGTCCACGTATACGCAGTATTTT.

The chain carries TRBV6-5 and TRBJ2-3; D unresolved. CDR1 is MNHEY, CDR2 SVGAGI, per germline. There are 16 residues in the CDR3. V was pared by 5 bases and J by 0 bases, with 15 bases between. CDR3 nucleotides: TGTGCCAGCAGTGCTCGTATCGGGCTTAGCACAGATACGCAGTATTTT. This sequence encodes CASSARIGLSTDTQYF.

Only a few counts were recorded for this clonotype. This chain connects TRBV9 to TRBJ2-3; possibly TRBD2 for D (6 bases). Trimming took 4 bases from V and 7 from J, leaving 19 bases between them. This CDR3 spans 15 amino acids. The V gene's germline CDR1 is SGDLS and CDR2 YYNGEE. The CDR3 here is CASSPASGYTHTQYF. The CDR3 DNA is TGTGCCAGCAGCCCAGCCAGCGGGTACACCCATACGCAGTATTTT.

The rearrangement links TRBV7-3 to TRBJ2-1, with D possibly being TRBD1 (6 bases). The J call could be wrong; TRBJ2-7 is a better fit for the DNA end. The CDR3 extends over 14 amino acids. CDR1 and CDR2 (germline): SGHTA, FQGTGA. The CDR3 DNA sequence: TGTGCCCACCGAGGGGGACCGCACTCCTACGAGCAGTACTTC. This codes for CAHRGGPHSYEQYF.

The gene calls are TRBV7-3 and TRBJ2-3; tentatively, D is TRBD2 (6 bases). Trimming took off 1 base at V and 3 bases at J, with 17 bases between the two ends. This CDR3 contains 17 residues. Germline CDR1 and CDR2: SGHTA and FQGTGA. DNA of the CDR3: TGTGCCAGCAGCTTAAAACAATTGGGAGGCGGGACAGATACGCAGTATTTT. This translates into CASSLKQLGGGTDTQYF.

The rearrangement links TRBV6-8 to TRBJ2-7; D possibly corresponds to TRBD1 (5 bases). The J call could be wrong; TRBJ2-5 is a better fit for the DNA end. This CDR3 region has 15 residues. Germline CDR1 MNHGY, CDR2 SAAAGT. The CDR3 DNA reads TGTGCCAGCAGTTACTCGGGGCACCTCCAAGAGACCCAGTACTTC. It codes for CASSYSGHLQETQYF.

This chain uses TRBV6-1 with TRBJ1-6; D not certain. Looked up from germline, CDR1 is MNHNS and CDR2 is SASEGT. The CDR3 is 13 amino acids. Deletions cut 7 bases from V and 7 bases from J, with 11 bases between. This CDR3 is CASTPGVNSPLHF. CDR3 nucleotides: TGTGCCAGCACCCCCGGGGTAAATTCACCCCTCCACTTT.

The chain is built from TRBV7-3 and TRBJ2-3, with D unclear. This CDR3 is built from 10 residues. Germline V gives CDR1 SGHTA, CDR2 FQGTGA. Trimming stripped 6 bases from V and 5 bases from J, with 3 bases between. CDR3 amino acids: CASRRDTQYF. CDR3 sequence (DNA): TGTGCCAGCAGGAGAGATACGCAGTATTTT.

The V and J genes are TRBV5-1 and TRBJ2-3; the D gene is possibly TRBD1 (5 bases). Per the germline V gene, CDR1 is SGHRS and CDR2 is YFSETQ. CDR3 length equals 16 residues. Trimming removed 0 bases at V and 4 bases at J, with 15 bases between. The CDR3 protein is CASSLGGAVRADTQYF. In nucleotides, the CDR3 is TGCGCCAGCAGCTTGGGTGGGGCAGTGAGAGCAGATACGCAGTATTTT. Looking up the rest from reference TRBV5-1 and TRBJ2-3 gives the full variable domain: KAGVTQTPRYLIKTRGQQVTLSCSPISGHRSVSWYQQTPGQGLQFLFEYFSETQRNKGNFPGRFSGRQFSNSRSEMNVSTLELGDSALYLCASSLGGAVRADTQYFGPGTRLTVL.